This entry lists 29 T cell receptor beta chains sequenced from one sample in a study of response to subunit inactivated influenza vaccine. One entry per CDR3 protein results from TCRdb running MiXCR on the RT-PCR reads. The profile shows roughly 700,000 distinct CDR3 sequences, roughly 13% of them singletons. The source material was PBMCs from blood, sampled roughly 15 days before vaccination. Receptor source: a man aged 50 to 60 who received an inactivated influenza vaccine.

The CDR3 here is CASSMLNQPQHF. The CDR3 DNA follows: TGTGCCAGCAGTATGCTGAATCAGCCCCAGCATTTT. The chain carries TRBV28 and TRBJ1-5, with D unresolved. CDR1 and CDR2 (germline): MDHEN, SYDVKM. Trimming pared 5 bases from V and 4 bases from J, leaving 6 bases between. There are 12 residues in the CDR3.

The CDR3 bases are TGTGCCAGCAGCTTAGCGAGCAGGGCAGATACGCAGTATTTT. Translated, it gives CASSLASRADTQYF. The J gene is TRBJ2-3, the V gene TRBV7-2; a possible D gene is TRBD1 (5 bases). Per the germline V gene, CDR1 is SGHTA and CDR2 is FQGNSA. This CDR3 spans 14 amino acids. Trimming stripped 0 bases from V and 4 bases from J, with 8 bases between.

This clonotype showed up just a few times. The V gene is TRBV2, the J gene TRBJ1-2, with a tentative D call TRBD1 (6 bases). Between the trimmed V and J ends, which lost 5 bases and 8 bases, there was a span of 15 bases. The CDR3 covers 13 residues. CDR1 is SNHLY, CDR2 FYNNEI, per germline. CDR3 sequence: CASSRLDRWGYTF. The CDR3 nucleotides read TGTGCCAGCAGTCGACTGGACAGATGGGGCTACACCTTC.

This sequence joins TRBV15 and TRBJ1-2; 8 bases match TRBD1. Trimming cost V 2 bases and J 1 base; bases outside gene matches: 21. Germline assignment: CDR1 LNHNV and CDR2 YYDKDF (reference sequence). The CDR3 covers 21 residues. CDR3 residues: CATSRYPPGQDISSDNYGYTF. CDR3 nucleotides: TGTGCCACCAGCAGATATCCTCCGGGACAGGACATATCTAGCGATAACTATGGCTACACCTTC.

The chain recombines TRBV4-3 with TRBJ2-3; a weak D match, TRBD2 (7 bases). In germline, CDR1 is LGHNA, CDR2 YSLEER. The CDR3 runs 16 residues. Trimming took off 0 bases at V and 5 bases at J, with 15 bases between the two ends. The CDR3 DNA reads as TGCGCCAGCAGCCAAGAACCGGGGGGCCTTGGAGATACGCAGTATTTT. Amino acids: CASSQEPGGLGDTQYF.

This clonotype has more than one count but fewer than ten. The rearrangement links TRBV4-2 to TRBJ2-5; TRBD1 or TRBD2 may be the D gene (5 bases each). The V end was cut by 3 bases, the J end by 5 bases, with 10 bases between. Looked up from germline, CDR1 is LGHNA and CDR2 is YNFKEQ. This CDR3 region has 13 residues. CDR3 region: CASSQDEGETQYF. The CDR3 DNA is TGTGCCAGCAGCCAGGACGAGGGGGAGACCCAGTACTTC.

This clonotype was seen more than once but under ten times. The CDR3 protein is CSARDWKRLTMNTEAFF. CDR3 nucleotide sequence: TGCAGTGCTAGAGATTGGAAGAGACTAACAATGAACACTGAAGCTTTCTTT. V is TRBV20-1 and J is TRBJ1-1, with D uncertain. CDR3 length: 17 amino acids. V was pared by 0 bases and J by 0 bases, with 17 bases between. Germline V CDR1 and CDR2: DFQATT, SNEGSKA (reference sequence).

There are many counts of this clonotype. The CDR3 nucleotides are TGTGCCAGCAGCCAGGGAAGCGGGGGGATGTACGAGCAGTACTTC. Protein sequence: CASSQGSGGMYEQYF. The V gene is TRBV3-1, the J gene TRBJ2-7; 9 bases are a match to TRBD2. CDR3 length: 15 amino acids. V gave up 3 bases and J gave up 4 bases; unmatched junction bases: 7. The germline V gene has CDR1 LGHDT and CDR2 YNNKEL (reference sequence).

The CDR3 DNA sequence: TGCAGCTCTCGGGGGGAGGGCCCGGGCAATGAGCAGTTCTTC. Its protein product is CSSRGEGPGNEQFF. J is TRBJ2-1 and V is TRBV20-1, with 7 bases aligning to TRBD2. The CDR3 is made up of 14 amino acids. Germline CDR1 and CDR2: DFQATT and SNEGSKA (reference sequence).

As regards this clonotype: A much bigger clone sits one base away, suggesting this may be a read error. V usage is TRBV2 and J usage is TRBJ2-1, with D possibly being TRBD1 (6 bases). Looked up from germline, CDR1 is SNHLY and CDR2 is FYNNEI. The CDR3 is 15 residues long. V lost 6 bases, J lost 0 bases, and 12 bases lay in between. CDR3 bases: TGTGCCAGCAGGACCACAGGGAGCTCCTACAATGAGCAGTTCTTC. Protein sequence: CASRTTGSSYNEQFF.

V and J are TRBV11-2 and TRBJ1-2; 9 bases match TRBD1. Germline CDR1 reads SGHAT; CDR2 reads FQNNGV. CDR3 length equals 18 residues. Trimming took 3 bases from V and 1 from J; bases not matched to a gene: 12. DNA of the CDR3: TGTGCCAGCAGCTTTAGTAGAGGGACAGGGAATATTAACTATGGCTACACCTTC. The encoded protein is CASSFSRGTGNINYGYTF.

This clonotype was detected only a few times. The chain recombines TRBV7-2 with TRBJ2-7, with 12 bases fitting TRBD1. V lost 6 bases to trimming and J lost 12 bases; unmatched junction nucleotides: 9. Germline CDR1 SGHTA, CDR2 FQGNSA. CDR3 length: 13 amino acids. In DNA form, the CDR3 reads TGTGCCAGCAGTTCGCCGGGACAGGGGGCCCGGTACTTC. The encoded protein is CASSSPGQGARYF. Filled out from reference TRBV7-2 and TRBJ2-7, the complete variable domain reads GAGVSQSPSNKVTEKGKDVELRCDPISGHTALYWYRQSLGQGLEFLIYFQGNSAPDKSGLPSDRFSAERTGGSVSTLTIQRTQQEDSAVYLCASSSPGQGARYFGPGTRLTVT.

This clonotype was seen a few times. The chain couples TRBV3-1 to TRBJ1-1; D is unclear. The V gene lost 6 bases and the J gene lost 0 bases, with 11 bases spanning the gap. This CDR3 is built from 14 residues. Germline V lookup: CDR1 LGHDT, CDR2 YNNKEL (reference sequence). CDR3 sequence: CASRQRGMNTEAFF. CDR3 sequence (DNA): TGTGCCAGCAGGCAGAGAGGTATGAACACTGAAGCTTTCTTT.

This chain joins TRBV12-3 or TRBV12-4 and TRBJ2-3; D call uncertain. V was shortened by 6 bases and J by 8 bases, with 12 bases between the two germline ends. The CDR3 runs to 12 residues. The CDR3 region is CASSPGPGTQYF. The CDR3 DNA reads as TGTGCCAGCAGCCCCGGGCCCGGTACGCAGTATTTT.

This clonotype has more than one count but fewer than ten. DNA for the CDR3: TGCAGTGCTAACCGGGACGGCACAGATACGCAGTATTTT. Protein product: CSANRDGTDTQYF. V gene TRBV20-1 combines with J gene TRBJ2-3; D might be TRBD1 or TRBD2, each matching 5 bases. The CDR3 contains 13 residues. Trimming cost V 4 bases and J 1 base, with 9 bases left between them. Germline values: CDR1 DFQATT, CDR2 SNEGSKA (reference sequence).

This chain links TRBV7-9 with TRBJ1-3; TRBD1 agrees at 8 bases. Germline CDR1 SEHNR, CDR2 FQNEAQ (reference sequence). Losses at the gene ends were 5 bases for V and 0 bases for J; bases not matched to a gene: 3. The CDR3 totals 15 residues. DNA of the CDR3: TGTGCCAGCAGCCATGACAGGGGCTCTGGAAACACCATATATTTT. Residues: CASSHDRGSGNTIYF.

This clonotype occurred a few times. The chain joins TRBV24-1 to TRBJ2-5, with 9 bases aligning to TRBD1. Germline lookup yields CDR1 KGHDR and CDR2 SFDVKD. This CDR3 contains 16 residues. V trimming: 1 base; J trimming: 5 bases; junction bases outside the gene matches: 7. In DNA, the CDR3 is TGTGCCACCAGTGATTTCTCTACAGGGGGCCGGGAGACCCAGTACTTC. Protein: CATSDFSTGGRETQYF.

This clonotype appeared a few times. The chain carries TRBV5-5 and TRBJ2-1; the D gene is possibly TRBD2 (5 bases). CDR1 is SGHKS and CDR2 is YYEKEE in the germline V gene (reference sequence). Trimming cost V 2 bases and J 4 bases, with 22 bases left between them. The CDR3 has 18 residues. The CDR3 here is CASSFDLSGSPFYNEQFF. CDR3 coding DNA: TGTGCCAGCAGCTTCGATCTTTCGGGAAGTCCTTTTTACAATGAGCAGTTCTTC.

V usage is TRBV30 and J usage is TRBJ2-7; possibly TRBD2 for D (6 bases). V lost 4 bases, J lost 3 bases, and 16 bases lay in between. Per germline, CDR1 GTSNPN and CDR2 SVGIG (reference sequence). The CDR3 is 14 amino acids. The CDR3 here is CAWKTGTGGYEQYF. Here the CDR3 DNA reads TGTGCCTGGAAAACCGGGACTGGAGGCTACGAGCAGTACTTC.

This clonotype was observed a handful of times. The V call is TRBV9, the J call TRBJ2-7; the D is unclear. This CDR3 spans 14 amino acids. Germline V gene sequence: CDR1 SGDLS, CDR2 YYNGEE. Trimming took 4 bases from V and 0 from J, leaving 11 bases between them. The CDR3 is CASSPYSGSYEQYF. The DNA of the CDR3 is TGTGCCAGCAGCCCGTACTCGGGCTCCTACGAGCAGTACTTC.

This clonotype was found a few times. This chain joins TRBV12-3 or TRBV12-4 and TRBJ2-1, with 10 bases identical to TRBD2. This CDR3 contains 16 residues. Unmatched junction bases numbered 11, after V lost 6 bases and J lost 6 bases. The CDR3 region has the DNA TGTGCCAGCAGAAGCGGGGGGGCCTTTGTTTTCAATGAGCAGTTCTTC. Protein product: CASRSGGAFVFNEQFF.

The CDR3 loop reads CSVVQNYGYTF. CDR3 in DNA: TGCAGCGTTGTACAGAACTATGGCTACACCTTC. The rearrangement joins TRBV29-1 to TRBJ1-2; unclear D gene. Germline V gene lookup returns CDR1 SQVTM and CDR2 ANQGSEA. The CDR3 has 11 amino acids. The V end was cut by 4 bases, the J end by 2 bases, with 5 bases between.

This clonotype was recorded at least ten times. The chain is built from TRBV5-1 and TRBJ2-7; D is possibly TRBD1 (7 bases). The CDR3 extends over 15 amino acids. CDR1 SGHRS and CDR2 YFSETQ come from the germline V gene. Trimming stripped 0 bases from V and 3 bases from J, with 13 bases between. The CDR3 DNA sequence: TGCGCCAGCAGCTTGGACCAGGGGGGAATCTACGAGCAGTACTTC. Its protein product is CASSLDQGGIYEQYF.

This chain connects TRBV6-2 or TRBV6-3 to TRBJ2-3, with D perhaps matching TRBD2 (5 bases). V was trimmed by 6 bases and J by 4 bases, leaving 17 bases between them. This CDR3 is built from 15 residues. Germline CDR1 reads MNHEY; CDR2 reads SVGEGT. The CDR3: CASSSSGAYADTQYF. The CDR3 DNA sequence: TGTGCCAGCAGCTCAAGCGGAGCTTACGCAGATACGCAGTATTTT.

This clonotype was seen a few times. The V gene is TRBV5-1, the J gene TRBJ2-1; D remains unclear. The CDR3 has 13 amino acids. Germline CDR1 reads SGHRS; CDR2 reads YFSETQ. V was pared by 0 bases and J by 7 bases, with 8 bases between. CDR3 loop: CASSLASPNEQFF. For the CDR3, the DNA is TGCGCCAGCAGCTTGGCTTCCCCTAATGAGCAGTTCTTC. Together with reference TRBV5-1 and TRBJ2-1, the CDR3 gives the full variable domain: KAGVTQTPRYLIKTRGQQVTLSCSPISGHRSVSWYQQTPGQGLQFLFEYFSETQRNKGNFPGRFSGRQFSNSRSEMNVSTLELGDSALYLCASSLASPNEQFFGPGTRLTVL.

There are a few counts of this clonotype. This chain links TRBV7-3 with TRBJ2-1; TRBD2 agrees at 7 bases. The V and J ends lost 1 base and 0 bases, in that order; junction bases with no gene match: 9. The CDR3 is made up of 18 amino acids. Looked up from germline, CDR1 is SGHTA and CDR2 is FQGTGA. CDR3 sequence: CASSLIPSGTHSYNEQFF. DNA for the CDR3: TGTGCCAGCAGCTTAATCCCCAGCGGGACTCACTCCTACAATGAGCAGTTCTTC.

CDR3 in amino acids: CASSPSPGLAHNEQFF. The CDR3 region has the DNA TGCGCCAGCAGCCCTAGTCCGGGACTAGCGCACAATGAGCAGTTCTTC. The rearrangement uses TRBV5-1 and TRBJ2-1, with TRBD2 matching over 10 bases. Trimming cost V 4 bases and J 5 bases; bases outside gene matches: 9. Germline CDR1 reads SGHRS; CDR2 reads YFSETQ. The CDR3 loop spans 16 amino acids.

This rearrangement joins TRBV6-1 to TRBJ2-2, with D perhaps TRBD2 (6 bases). Trimming stripped 2 bases from V and 7 bases from J, with 11 bases between. In germline, CDR1 is MNHNS, CDR2 SASEGT. The CDR3 has 14 amino acids. CDR3 sequence reads: CASSESTAGGELFF. As DNA, the CDR3 is TGTGCCAGCAGTGAATCAACAGCGGGCGGGGAGCTGTTTTTT.

The table lists this clonotype with many counts. The V and J genes are TRBV7-2 and TRBJ1-6; 7 positions agree with TRBD1. This CDR3 has 14 amino acids. V gave up 5 bases and J gave up 10 bases; unmatched junction bases: 8. Germline CDR1 is SGHTA and CDR2 is FQGNSA. The CDR3 protein is CASSRQGRRSPLHF. The DNA for the CDR3 is TGTGCCAGCAGCCGACAGGGTCGCCGGTCACCCCTCCACTTT.